This is a list of T cell receptor beta chains from one sample in a study of blood T cell repertoires in COVID-19. Data came from immunoSEQ multiplex PCR; TCRdb stores just in-frame clones and leaves some out. The sample holds 98,000 or so clones, 75% to 95% seen once. Sequenced: peripheral blood. The receptors come from a human donor in a cohort sampled during active COVID-19. Both conserved end residues are trimmed from each CDR3. Fields, in order: V gene, J gene, CDR3 protein.

v_call: TRBV6-6; j_call: TRBJ1-5; cdr3_aa: ASSYKGQIYQPQH
v_call: TRBV18; j_call: TRBJ2-7; cdr3_aa: ASSPSRGEQY
v_call: TRBV19; j_call: TRBJ2-7; cdr3_aa: ASSSVGAYEQY
v_call: TRBV4-1; j_call: TRBJ2-5; cdr3_aa: ASSQGFPGLPD
v_call: TRBV2; j_call: TRBJ1-3; cdr3_aa: ASTLRLGPPGNTIY
v_call: TRBV29-1; j_call: TRBJ2-3; cdr3_aa: SVVGGATDTQY
v_call: TRBV28; j_call: TRBJ2-1; cdr3_aa: ASLGGIGASGSRVNEQF
v_call: TRBV6-5; j_call: TRBJ2-1; cdr3_aa: ASTNSDRGNEQF
v_call: TRBV19; j_call: TRBJ1-5; cdr3_aa: ASSIGQATNQPQH
v_call: TRBV6-5; j_call: TRBJ2-2; cdr3_aa: ASSYSTGVPGELF
v_call: TRBV4-3; j_call: TRBJ2-5; cdr3_aa: ASSQELASKQETQY
v_call: TRBV28; j_call: TRBJ2-1; cdr3_aa: ASSLWRGAGGNEQF
v_call: TRBV5-1; j_call: TRBJ1-1; cdr3_aa: ASSLATGMNTEAF
v_call: TRBV29-1; j_call: TRBJ1-5; cdr3_aa: SVGETGGNQPQH
v_call: TRBV5-1; j_call: TRBJ2-3; cdr3_aa: ASSDSLLDSDTQY
v_call: TRBV6-4; j_call: TRBJ2-2; cdr3_aa: ASSETGTSGGLPRTGELF
v_call: TRBV28; j_call: TRBJ2-3; cdr3_aa: ASSSPGTATDTQY
v_call: TRBV18; j_call: TRBJ1-1; cdr3_aa: ASSTTGDTEAF
v_call: TRBV28; j_call: TRBJ2-3; cdr3_aa: ASSSVLASDTQY
v_call: TRBV4-1; j_call: TRBJ2-3; cdr3_aa: ASSRPQSTGGTDTQY
v_call: TRBV10-2; j_call: TRBJ2-1; cdr3_aa: ASMGGKGTRVQEQF
v_call: TRBV3-1/TRBV3-2; j_call: TRBJ1-6; cdr3_aa: ASSQDRGNSPLH
v_call: TRBV4-2; j_call: TRBJ1-2; cdr3_aa: ASSQETGQGSINYGYT
v_call: TRBV28; j_call: TRBJ2-7; cdr3_aa: ASRRPLLAVT
v_call: TRBV5-1; j_call: TRBJ2-6; cdr3_aa: ASSLPGLAGGGANVLT
v_call: TRBV5-1; j_call: TRBJ1-1; cdr3_aa: ASSSGQSNTEAF